Below, one TCR beta chain is given with its context. Its specificity is not known. Expressed TCRB transcripts got sequenced, as all isolated RNA was reverse transcribed. Sequencing was performed with immunoSEQ multiplex PCR; in TCRdb, only in-frame clones are kept and a portion is missing. The sample comprises just under 150,000 clones, about an eighth of which are singletons, and under 1.5% rests with the top ten. Germline V gives CDR1 LNHDA, CDR2 SQIVND (reference sequence). Trimming removed 10 bases from V and 3 bases from J; junction bases left unmatched: 5. The length of the CDR3 is 12 residues. The source of the sample is a study of beta chain features in type 1 diabetes. Study summary: Sorted cells examined across all samples numbered around 100 million.

Every sorted population was more than 95% pure. Study results and limitations: Patients with Type 1 diabetes showed moderately but significantly shorter TCRB CDR3s in all four CD4+ subsets. cDNA sequencing could over-represent cells with high TCR expression.

Input material: central memory CD4+ T cells from blood. The sequence derives from a man aged 18 to 30 with type 1 diabetes. V usage is TRBV19 and J usage is TRBJ1-2, with 7 bases aligning to TRBD1. Here the CDR3 DNA reads TGTGCCACCTCGACAGGGTACTATGGCTACACCTTC. Protein: CATSTGYYGYTF.